The clone carrying this TCR beta chain was counted only a few times. The antigen remains undetermined. Cultured CD4+ T-cell DNA underwent Oncomine TCR Beta short-read sequencing. TCRdb reanalysed the PCR reads using MiXCR and keeps one entry per CDR3 protein. The sample lists about 23,000 distinct CDR3 sequences; roughly three fifths were seen once. Treatment given: approximately nine-day PBMC culture with coronavirus spike peptide pools or control peptides (ViraFEST assay). These data belong to a study of vaccination and CD4 T cells after COVID-19. V gave up 3 bases and J gave up 0 bases, with 6 bases separating them. Germline CDR1 is DFQATT and CDR2 is SNEGSKA (reference sequence). This CDR3 comprises 14 residues.

The chain carries TRBV20-1 and TRBJ2-6; unclear D gene. The clonotype originates from a human donor who had recovered from COVID-19. The sample was CD4+ T cells from blood, cultured in vitro. The CDR3 is CSARPASGANVLTF. For the CDR3, the DNA is TGCAGTGCTAGGCCAGCCTCTGGGGCCAACGTCCTGACTTTC.